This TCR beta chain was sequenced during a study of cytomegalovirus exposure and HLA in healthy donors. Overall study findings and caveats: Apparent HLA restriction characterized most CMV-associated TCR beta chains in a later analysis.

Per the germline V gene, CDR1 is MNHEY and CDR2 is SMNVEV (reference sequence). The CDR3 has 16 amino acids. V lost 4 bases and J lost 2, with 17 bases in between. PCR was performed using 60 Vbeta and 13 Jbeta primers. The table came from immunoSEQ multiplex PCR; TCRdb's copy has only in-frame clones and leaves some out. The table includes about 200,000 clones, about four fifths detected once. Though nominally healthy at sampling, donors likely had unrecorded immune exposures. About this clone itself: Its antigen is still unknown.

Sequenced material: PBMCs. The chain joins TRBV27 to TRBJ1-2; weak D call: TRBD1 (6 bases). The TCR was taken from a woman in her forties in good health and CMV-seronegative. This CDR3 is CASSSSGTTTNYGYTF. CDR3 coding DNA: TGTGCCAGCAGTTCCTCCGGGACAACGACCAACTATGGCTACACCTTC.